The rows below give T cell receptor beta chains drawn from one sample of a study of blood T cell repertoires in COVID-19. Clones were sequenced by immunoSEQ multiplex PCR, and TCRdb holds only the in-frame ones, with some missing. Here the sample spans fewer than 150,000 clones, 65% to 90% being singletons. The sequencing sample was made of peripheral blood. The origin of the receptors is a man between 45 and 60 years old with acute or convalescent COVID-19. CDR3s include the opening cysteine and the closing phenylalanine or tryptophan. D genes are given only for firm matches. Expanded clones get a size class; other rows say once, few or many, or leave the size out.

v_gene: TRBV6-6
d_gene: .
j_gene: TRBJ1-1
abundance: many
CDR3nt: TGTGCCAGCAGTTACCAGGGATCGAACACTGAAGCTTTCTTT
CDR3aa: CASSYQGSNTEAFF

v_gene: TRBV13
d_gene: .
j_gene: TRBJ1-5
abundance: .
CDR3nt: TGTGCCAGCAGCTTAGGTACAGGCGAGAATCAGCCCCAGCATTTT
CDR3aa: CASSLGTGENQPQHF

v_gene: TRBV7-9
d_gene: TRBD1
j_gene: TRBJ2-5
abundance: .
CDR3nt: TGTGCCAGCAGCCCGTGGACAGGGAGAGAGACCCAGTACTTC
CDR3aa: CASSPWTGRETQYF

v_gene: TRBV11-1
d_gene: .
j_gene: TRBJ2-7
abundance: .
CDR3nt: TGTGCCAGCAGCTTAGGTAGCCGTGTTTACGAGCAGTACTTC
CDR3aa: CASSLGSRVYEQYF

v_gene: TRBV19
d_gene: TRBD1
j_gene: TRBJ1-2
abundance: .
CDR3nt: TGTGCCAGTAGTATAATCCAGGGGGCAGCTAACTATGGCTACACCTTC
CDR3aa: CASSIIQGAANYGYTF

v_gene: TRBV7-9
d_gene: .
j_gene: TRBJ1-5
abundance: .
CDR3nt: TGTGCCAGCAGCGCACAAAATCAGCCCCAGCATTTT
CDR3aa: CASSAQNQPQHF

v_gene: TRBV5-8
d_gene: .
j_gene: TRBJ2-3
abundance: .
CDR3nt: TGTGCCAGCAGGTTGGGCGGGGGCGCAGATACGCAGTATTTT
CDR3aa: CASRLGGGADTQYF

v_gene: TRBV9
d_gene: .
j_gene: TRBJ2-1
abundance: .
CDR3nt: TGTGCCAGCAGCGTAGATACAGGGAATGAGCAGTTCTTC
CDR3aa: CASSVDTGNEQFF

v_gene: TRBV5-6
d_gene: .
j_gene: TRBJ1-5
abundance: .
CDR3nt: TGTGCCAGCAGCTTGGGACAGGTCAATCAGCCCCAGCATTTT
CDR3aa: CASSLGQVNQPQHF

v_gene: TRBV4-1
d_gene: .
j_gene: TRBJ2-2
abundance: .
CDR3nt: TGCGCCAGCGAGCGGGTCTTCAACACCGGGGAGCTGTTTTTT
CDR3aa: CASERVFNTGELFF

v_gene: TRBV11-2
d_gene: TRBD2
j_gene: TRBJ2-5
abundance: .
CDR3nt: TGTGCCAGCAGTTGGTACCGACTAGCGGGAGAGACCCAGTACTTC
CDR3aa: CASSWYRLAGETQYF

v_gene: TRBV7-7
d_gene: .
j_gene: TRBJ2-5
abundance: .
CDR3nt: TGTGCTAGCAGCTTAACAGGGTCTCGCTCGGAGACCCAGTACTTC
CDR3aa: CASSLTGSRSETQYF

v_gene: TRBV27
d_gene: TRBD1
j_gene: TRBJ1-4
abundance: once
CDR3nt: TGTGCCAGCAGTTTATGGTACAGGGGGAGTAATGAAAAACTGTTTTTT
CDR3aa: CASSLWYRGSNEKLFF

v_gene: TRBV2
d_gene: .
j_gene: TRBJ2-5
abundance: .
CDR3nt: TGTGCCAGCAGGGGGACAACTCTGCCCCAAGAGACCCAGTACTTC
CDR3aa: CASRGTTLPQETQYF

v_gene: TRBV9
d_gene: .
j_gene: TRBJ1-2
abundance: .
CDR3nt: TGTGCCAGCAGCGTAGGGCCCCCACGGGACTATGGCTACACCTTC
CDR3aa: CASSVGPPRDYGYTF

v_gene: TRBV19
d_gene: TRBD2
j_gene: TRBJ2-7
abundance: .
CDR3nt: TGTGCCACTTCAGCGGGAGGAGGCTCCTACGAGCAGTACTTC
CDR3aa: CATSAGGGSYEQYF

v_gene: TRBV19
d_gene: .
j_gene: TRBJ1-1
abundance: .
CDR3nt: TGTGCCAGTAGTCAACAGGGAGCTAACACTGAAGCTTTCTTT
CDR3aa: CASSQQGANTEAFF

v_gene: TRBV3-1/TRBV3-2
d_gene: .
j_gene: TRBJ1-2
abundance: few
CDR3nt: TGTGCCAGCAGTGCGACTAGTGGCTACACCTTC
CDR3aa: CASSATSGYTF

v_gene: TRBV7-2
d_gene: TRBD1
j_gene: TRBJ1-5
abundance: .
CDR3nt: TGTGCCAGCAGCTTAGTCTTGGGACAGGGTAAGCATTTT
CDR3aa: CASSLVLGQGKHF

v_gene: TRBV20-1
d_gene: .
j_gene: TRBJ1-2
abundance: once
CDR3nt: TGCAGTGCTAGTGAAGGGGTATCTAACTATGGCTACACCTTC
CDR3aa: CSASEGVSNYGYTF

v_gene: TRBV27
d_gene: .
j_gene: TRBJ2-3
abundance: .
CDR3nt: TGTGCCAGCAGTTTATCGTTGACAGGCCGAGATACGCAGTATTTT
CDR3aa: CASSLSLTGRDTQYF

v_gene: TRBV3-1/TRBV3-2
d_gene: TRBD1
j_gene: TRBJ1-1
abundance: .
CDR3nt: TGTGCCAGCAGCCATGGGTACAGGGGGACTGAAGCTTTCTTT
CDR3aa: CASSHGYRGTEAFF

v_gene: TRBV24-1
d_gene: .
j_gene: TRBJ2-4
abundance: few
CDR3nt: TGTGCCACCAGTGATGGGCAGAGCAAAAACATTCAGTACTTC
CDR3aa: CATSDGQSKNIQYF

v_gene: TRBV2
d_gene: .
j_gene: TRBJ1-5
abundance: .
CDR3nt: TGTGCCAGCAGTGAACGGGGGTACAATCAGCCCCAGCATTTT
CDR3aa: CASSERGYNQPQHF

v_gene: TRBV7-9
d_gene: .
j_gene: TRBJ1-2
abundance: .
CDR3nt: TGTGCCAGCAGTCTGCGAGGGGGAGATGGCTACACCTTC
CDR3aa: CASSLRGGDGYTF

v_gene: TRBV28
d_gene: TRBD2
j_gene: TRBJ2-5
abundance: .
CDR3nt: TGTGCCAGCAGTTTATGGGAAGGACTAGCGGGAGTTGAGACCCAGTACTTC
CDR3aa: CASSLWEGLAGVETQYF

v_gene: TRBV30
d_gene: TRBD1
j_gene: TRBJ2-2
abundance: .
CDR3nt: TGTGCCTGGAGTGCGAGACAGGGATTAATCGGTCGGGAGCTGTTTTTT
CDR3aa: CAWSARQGLIGRELFF

v_gene: TRBV19
d_gene: .
j_gene: TRBJ2-7
abundance: .
CDR3nt: TGTGCCAGTAGTATGGGATATGTGGGGCCCTCCGAGCAGTACTTC
CDR3aa: CASSMGYVGPSEQYF

v_gene: TRBV5-1
d_gene: TRBD2
j_gene: TRBJ2-1
abundance: .
CDR3nt: TGCGCCAGCAGCCTCGGGACTAGCGGGACTGACAATGAGCAGTTCTTC
CDR3aa: CASSLGTSGTDNEQFF

v_gene: TRBV19
d_gene: .
j_gene: TRBJ1-5
abundance: .
CDR3nt: TGTGCCAGTACCTTCAGGTCGAGTCAGCCCCAGCATTTT
CDR3aa: CASTFRSSQPQHF

v_gene: TRBV28
d_gene: TRBD1
j_gene: TRBJ2-7
abundance: once
CDR3nt: TGTGCCAGCAGTATCGCACTCCGGGACAGACTCTACGAGCAGTACTTC
CDR3aa: CASSIALRDRLYEQYF

v_gene: TRBV5-1
d_gene: .
j_gene: TRBJ1-6
abundance: .
CDR3nt: TGCGCCAGCAGCTTGGCCGGGGGGGAAGACAATTCACCCCTCCACTTT
CDR3aa: CASSLAGGEDNSPLHF

v_gene: TRBV5-1
d_gene: .
j_gene: TRBJ2-1
abundance: once
CDR3nt: TGCGCCAGCAGCTTACGAGGGAGAGATGATGAGCAGTTCTTC
CDR3aa: CASSLRGRDDEQFF

v_gene: TRBV15
d_gene: TRBD1
j_gene: TRBJ1-2
abundance: .
CDR3nt: TGTGCCACCAGCAGAGACCCGGGACAGAGCTATGGCTACACCTTC
CDR3aa: CATSRDPGQSYGYTF

v_gene: TRBV5-6
d_gene: .
j_gene: TRBJ2-6
abundance: .
CDR3nt: TGTGCCAGCAGAGGTCTCCCTAGGGGGGCCAACGTCCTGACTTTC
CDR3aa: CASRGLPRGANVLTF

v_gene: TRBV7-9
d_gene: .
j_gene: TRBJ2-6
abundance: .
CDR3nt: TGTGCCAGCAGCCCCCCCACGGCTGGGGCCAACGTCCTGACTTTC
CDR3aa: CASSPPTAGANVLTF

v_gene: TRBV11-3
d_gene: TRBD2
j_gene: TRBJ2-1
abundance: .
CDR3nt: TGTGCCAGCAGCTTTGGACTAGCGGGAGCTTCCGAGCAGTTCTTC
CDR3aa: CASSFGLAGASEQFF

v_gene: TRBV7-6
d_gene: TRBD1
j_gene: TRBJ1-4
abundance: .
CDR3nt: TGTGCCAGCAGTCGCACCGGGACAGGGGCTGAAAAACTGTTTTTT
CDR3aa: CASSRTGTGAEKLFF

v_gene: TRBV28
d_gene: .
j_gene: TRBJ1-2
abundance: .
CDR3nt: TGTGCCAGCAGGGGCGACGGATACTATGGCTACACCTTC
CDR3aa: CASRGDGYYGYTF

v_gene: TRBV2
d_gene: TRBD1
j_gene: TRBJ2-2
abundance: .
CDR3nt: TGTGCCAGCAGCGACAGGGGGCGGTCTACCGGGGAGCTGTTTTTT
CDR3aa: CASSDRGRSTGELFF

v_gene: TRBV4-1
d_gene: TRBD1
j_gene: TRBJ1-2
abundance: .
CDR3nt: TGCGCCAGCAGCCCTCCCGGGACAGGGGCATTATATGGCTACACCTTC
CDR3aa: CASSPPGTGALYGYTF

v_gene: TRBV5-4
d_gene: TRBD2
j_gene: TRBJ2-7
abundance: .
CDR3nt: TGTGCCAGCAGCCCGGGACTAGGGGCCTACGAGCAGTACTTC
CDR3aa: CASSPGLGAYEQYF

v_gene: TRBV5-6
d_gene: TRBD1
j_gene: TRBJ1-2
abundance: .
CDR3nt: TGTGCCAGCAGCTCTTCACACAGGGGAACTAACTATGGCTACACCTTC
CDR3aa: CASSSSHRGTNYGYTF

v_gene: TRBV5-6
d_gene: .
j_gene: TRBJ1-6
abundance: .
CDR3nt: TGTGCCAGCAGCAACATACAGGGTTCATCCTCACCCCTCCACTTT
CDR3aa: CASSNIQGSSSPLHF

v_gene: TRBV28
d_gene: TRBD1
j_gene: TRBJ2-2
abundance: .
CDR3nt: TGTGCCAGCAGTGTACCGACAGGGGGCAAAGTGGAGCTGTTTTTT
CDR3aa: CASSVPTGGKVELFF

v_gene: TRBV7-6
d_gene: TRBD1
j_gene: TRBJ2-7
abundance: .
CDR3nt: TGTGCCAGCAGCTTAGTCAGGGGGCCTAACTACGAGCAGTACTTC
CDR3aa: CASSLVRGPNYEQYF

v_gene: TRBV5-1
d_gene: .
j_gene: TRBJ1-2
abundance: .
CDR3nt: TGCGCCAGCAGCTCAAGGGACACCCGCTACACCTTC
CDR3aa: CASSSRDTRYTF

v_gene: TRBV19
d_gene: TRBD1
j_gene: TRBJ1-2
abundance: .
CDR3nt: TGTGCCAGTAGTACCCCCACTCGACAGGGACATGGCTACACCTTC
CDR3aa: CASSTPTRQGHGYTF

v_gene: TRBV2
d_gene: .
j_gene: TRBJ1-1
abundance: .
CDR3nt: TGTGCCAGCAGTGAAACGGGGGACACTGAAGCTTTCTTT
CDR3aa: CASSETGDTEAFF

v_gene: TRBV7-3
d_gene: TRBD2
j_gene: TRBJ2-2
abundance: .
CDR3nt: TGTGCCAGCAGCTTAACCCGGACTAGCGGGTTCGGGGAGCTGTTTTTT
CDR3aa: CASSLTRTSGFGELFF

v_gene: TRBV29-1
d_gene: .
j_gene: TRBJ1-1
abundance: .
CDR3nt: TGCAGCTCGGGGGGTGTCAGGCAAGACACTGAAGCTTTCTTT
CDR3aa: CSSGGVRQDTEAFF

v_gene: TRBV9
d_gene: TRBD2
j_gene: TRBJ2-5
abundance: .
CDR3nt: TGTGCCAGCAGCGCAACTAGCGGGTGGGGAGAGACCCAGTACTTC
CDR3aa: CASSATSGWGETQYF

v_gene: TRBV5-4
d_gene: TRBD2
j_gene: TRBJ2-2
abundance: .
CDR3nt: TGTGCCAGCAGCCCGCGACTAGCGGGGGGCACCGGGGAGCTGTTTTTT
CDR3aa: CASSPRLAGGTGELFF

v_gene: TRBV10-1
d_gene: .
j_gene: TRBJ2-5
abundance: .
CDR3nt: TGCGCCAGCAGTCGGGACCTAGCGTGGGAGACCCAGTACTTC
CDR3aa: CASSRDLAWETQYF

v_gene: TRBV28
d_gene: .
j_gene: TRBJ2-7
abundance: .
CDR3nt: TGTGCCAGCAGTCCCTCGAGCTCCTACGAGCAGTACTTC
CDR3aa: CASSPSSSYEQYF